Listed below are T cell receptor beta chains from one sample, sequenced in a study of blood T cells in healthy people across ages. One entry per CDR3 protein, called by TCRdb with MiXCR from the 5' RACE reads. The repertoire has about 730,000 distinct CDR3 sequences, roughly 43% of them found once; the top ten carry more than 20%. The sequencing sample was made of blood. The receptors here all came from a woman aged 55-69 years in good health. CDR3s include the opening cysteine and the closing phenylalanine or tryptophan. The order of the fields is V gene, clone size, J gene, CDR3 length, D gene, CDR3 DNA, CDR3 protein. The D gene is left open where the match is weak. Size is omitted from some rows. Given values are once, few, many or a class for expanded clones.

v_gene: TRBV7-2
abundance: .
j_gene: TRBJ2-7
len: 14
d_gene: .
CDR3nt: TGTGTCAGCAGCCTGACCCCGTTCACTCTCGAGCAGTACTTC
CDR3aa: CVSSLTPFTLEQYF

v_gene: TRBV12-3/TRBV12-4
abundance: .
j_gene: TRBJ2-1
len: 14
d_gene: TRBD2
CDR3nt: TGTGCCAGCAGTCTAGCGGCGTTCTACAATGAGCAGTTCTTC
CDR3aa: CASSLAAFYNEQFF

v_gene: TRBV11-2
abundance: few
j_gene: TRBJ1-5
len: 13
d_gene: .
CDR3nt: TGTGCCAGTGGATGGGGGGCCGGTCAGCCCCAGCATTTT
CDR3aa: CASGWGAGQPQHF

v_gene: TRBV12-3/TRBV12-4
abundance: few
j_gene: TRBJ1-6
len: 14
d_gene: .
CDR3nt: TGTGCCAGCAGTTTAGGAGGTGTGGGTTCACCCCTCCACTTT
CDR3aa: CASSLGGVGSPLHF

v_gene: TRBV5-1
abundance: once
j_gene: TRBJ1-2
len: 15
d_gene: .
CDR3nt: TGCGCCAGCAGCTTGGAGGGCCTCATAAGCGGGGGCTACACCTTC
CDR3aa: CASSLEGLISGGYTF

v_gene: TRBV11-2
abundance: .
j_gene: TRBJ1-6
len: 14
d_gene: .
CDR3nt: TGTGCCAGCAGTCAGTTCGCATTAATTGCACCCCTCCACTTT
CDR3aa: CASSQFALIAPLHF

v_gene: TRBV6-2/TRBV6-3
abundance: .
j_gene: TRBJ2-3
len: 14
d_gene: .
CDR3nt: TGTGCCAGCAGTTCTGATAGCGCCACAGATACGCAGTATTTT
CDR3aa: CASSSDSATDTQYF

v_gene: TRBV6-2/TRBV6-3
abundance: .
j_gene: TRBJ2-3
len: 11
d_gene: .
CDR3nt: TGTGCCAACGGACGGGCAGATACGCAGTATTTT
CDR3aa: CANGRADTQYF

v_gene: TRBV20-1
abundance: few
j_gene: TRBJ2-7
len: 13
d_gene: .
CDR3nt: TGCAGTGCCTCGGACGGAGTCTCCTACGAGCAGTACTTC
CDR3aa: CSASDGVSYEQYF

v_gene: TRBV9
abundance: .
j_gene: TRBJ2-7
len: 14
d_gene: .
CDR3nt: TGTGCCAGCAGCGTAGCGGCAGGGAACTACGAGCAGTACTTC
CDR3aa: CASSVAAGNYEQYF

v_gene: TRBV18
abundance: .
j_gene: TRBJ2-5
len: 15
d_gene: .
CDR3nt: TGTGCCAGCTCACCGACCACAGGTCGGCAAGAGACCCAGTACTTC
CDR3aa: CASSPTTGRQETQYF

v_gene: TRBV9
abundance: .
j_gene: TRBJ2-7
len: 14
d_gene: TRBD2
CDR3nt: TGTGCCAGCAGCGCCACGGGACTACCCTACGAGCAGTACTTC
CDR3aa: CASSATGLPYEQYF

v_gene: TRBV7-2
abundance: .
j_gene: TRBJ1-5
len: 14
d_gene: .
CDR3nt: TGTGCCAGCAGCTTACTCAGGGAGAATCAGCCCCAGCATTTT
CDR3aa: CASSLLRENQPQHF

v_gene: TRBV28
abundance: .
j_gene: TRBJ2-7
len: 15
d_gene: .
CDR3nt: TGTGCCAGCAGTTCTGCACAGGGTTCCTCCTACGAGCAGTACTTC
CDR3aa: CASSSAQGSSYEQYF

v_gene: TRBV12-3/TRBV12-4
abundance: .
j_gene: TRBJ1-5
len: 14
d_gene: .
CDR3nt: TGTGCCAGCAGACAGACAGAAAGCAATCAGCCCCAGCATTTT
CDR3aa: CASRQTESNQPQHF

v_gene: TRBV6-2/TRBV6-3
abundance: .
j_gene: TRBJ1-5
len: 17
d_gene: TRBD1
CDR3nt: TGTGCCAGCAGTTATCTCAGGGACAGGGCGGGCAATCAGCCCCAGCATTTT
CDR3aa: CASSYLRDRAGNQPQHF

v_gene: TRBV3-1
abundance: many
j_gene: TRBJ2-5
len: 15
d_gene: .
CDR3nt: TGTGCCAGCAGCCAACAGGTTGCGGGTCAAGAGACCCAGTACTTC
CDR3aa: CASSQQVAGQETQYF

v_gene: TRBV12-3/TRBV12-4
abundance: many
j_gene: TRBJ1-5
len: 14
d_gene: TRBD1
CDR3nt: TGTGCCAGCAGTACAGGGGAGTCTAATCAGCCCCAGCATTTT
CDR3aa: CASSTGESNQPQHF

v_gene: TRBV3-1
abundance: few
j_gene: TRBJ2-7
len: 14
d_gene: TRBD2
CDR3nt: TGTGCCAGCGGGTTAGCGGGGGCTGGCTACGAGCAGTACTTC
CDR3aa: CASGLAGAGYEQYF

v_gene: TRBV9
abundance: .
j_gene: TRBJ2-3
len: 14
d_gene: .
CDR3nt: TGTGCCAGCAGCGTAGCTCCAGCGGAGGATACGCAGTATTTT
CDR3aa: CASSVAPAEDTQYF

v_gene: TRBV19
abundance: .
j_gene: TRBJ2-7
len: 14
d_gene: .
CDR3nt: TGTGCCAGTAGTATAACCAGGGAGTCCTACGAGCAGTACTTC
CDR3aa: CASSITRESYEQYF

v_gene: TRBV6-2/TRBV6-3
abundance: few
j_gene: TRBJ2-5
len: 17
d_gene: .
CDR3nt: TGTGCCAGCAGTTACTCAAGGCGGAGCGGAGCGCAAGAGACCCAGTACTTC
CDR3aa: CASSYSRRSGAQETQYF

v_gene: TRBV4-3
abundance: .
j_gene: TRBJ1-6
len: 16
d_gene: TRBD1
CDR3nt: TGCGCCAGCAGCCATGAAACAGGGGCGAATAATTCACCCCTCCACTTT
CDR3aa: CASSHETGANNSPLHF